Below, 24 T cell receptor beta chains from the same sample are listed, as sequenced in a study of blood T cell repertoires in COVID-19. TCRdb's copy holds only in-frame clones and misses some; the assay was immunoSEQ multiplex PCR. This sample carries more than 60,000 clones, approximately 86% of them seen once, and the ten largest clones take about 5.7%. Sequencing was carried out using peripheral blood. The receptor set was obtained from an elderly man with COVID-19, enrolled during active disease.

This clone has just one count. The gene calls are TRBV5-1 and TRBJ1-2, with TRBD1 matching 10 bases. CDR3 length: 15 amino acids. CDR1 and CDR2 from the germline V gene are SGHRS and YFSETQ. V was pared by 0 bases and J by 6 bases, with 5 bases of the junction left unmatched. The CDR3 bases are TGCGCCAGCAGCTTGGGGGACAGGGGATACCATGGCTACACCTTC. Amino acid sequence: CASSLGDRGYHGYTF.

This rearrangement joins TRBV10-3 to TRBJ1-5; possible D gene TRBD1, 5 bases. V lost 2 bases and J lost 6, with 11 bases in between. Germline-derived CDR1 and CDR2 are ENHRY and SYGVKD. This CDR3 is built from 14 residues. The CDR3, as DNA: TGTGCCATCAGTGAGATCAGGGCTGGTCAGCCCCAGCATTTT. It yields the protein CAISEIRAGQPQHF.

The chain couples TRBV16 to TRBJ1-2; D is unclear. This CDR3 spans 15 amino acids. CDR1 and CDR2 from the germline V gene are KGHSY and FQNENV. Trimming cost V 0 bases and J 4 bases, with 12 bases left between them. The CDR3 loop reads CASSQSGRGSYGYTF. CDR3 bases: TGTGCCAGCAGCCAATCGGGCCGCGGGAGCTATGGCTACACCTTC.

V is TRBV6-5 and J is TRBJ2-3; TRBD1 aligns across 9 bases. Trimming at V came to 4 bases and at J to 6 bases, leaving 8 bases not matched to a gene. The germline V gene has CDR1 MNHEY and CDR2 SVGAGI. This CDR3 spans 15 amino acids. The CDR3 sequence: CASSFRGQGADTQYF. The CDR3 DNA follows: TGTGCCAGCAGTTTCCGGGGACAGGGTGCCGATACGCAGTATTTT.

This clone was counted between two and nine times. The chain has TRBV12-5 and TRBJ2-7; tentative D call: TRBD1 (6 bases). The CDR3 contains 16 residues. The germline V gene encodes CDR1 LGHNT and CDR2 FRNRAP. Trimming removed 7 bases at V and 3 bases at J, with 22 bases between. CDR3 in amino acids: CASALQGEGGDYEQYF. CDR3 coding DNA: TGTGCTAGTGCCCTCCAGGGAGAAGGGGGAGACTACGAGCAGTACTTC.

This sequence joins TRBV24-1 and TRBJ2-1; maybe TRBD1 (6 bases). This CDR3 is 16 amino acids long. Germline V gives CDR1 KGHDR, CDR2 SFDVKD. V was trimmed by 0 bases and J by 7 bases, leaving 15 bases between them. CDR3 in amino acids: CATSDLYRGSSNEQFF. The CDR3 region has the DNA TGTGCCACCAGTGATTTGTATAGGGGGTCTTCTAATGAGCAGTTCTTC.

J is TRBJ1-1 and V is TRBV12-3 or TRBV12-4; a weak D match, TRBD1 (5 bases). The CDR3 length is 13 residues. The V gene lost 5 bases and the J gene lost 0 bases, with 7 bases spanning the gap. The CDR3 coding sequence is TGTGCCAGCAGTCTGACAGTGAACACTGAAGCTTTCTTT. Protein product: CASSLTVNTEAFF.

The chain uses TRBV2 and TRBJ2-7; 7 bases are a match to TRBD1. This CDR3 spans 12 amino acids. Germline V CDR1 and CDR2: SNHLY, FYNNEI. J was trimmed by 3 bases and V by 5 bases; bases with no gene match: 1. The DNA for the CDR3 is TGTGCCAGCAGTAGGACAGGCTACGAGCAGTACTTC. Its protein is CASSRTGYEQYF.

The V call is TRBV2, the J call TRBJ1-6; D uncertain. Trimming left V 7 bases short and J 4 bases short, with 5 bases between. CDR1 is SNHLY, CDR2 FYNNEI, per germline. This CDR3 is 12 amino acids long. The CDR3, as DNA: TGTGCCAGCAACGGGTATAATTCACCCCTCCACTTT. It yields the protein CASNGYNSPLHF.

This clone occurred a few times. As DNA, the CDR3 is TGTGCCAGCAGGACTGAGCGGGCGTACGAGCAGTACTTC. Translated, it gives CASRTERAYEQYF. The chain employs TRBV27 and TRBJ2-7, with D perhaps matching TRBD2 (6 bases). Germline-derived CDR1 and CDR2 are MNHEY and SMNVEV (reference sequence). Trimming shortened V by 6 bases and J by 4 bases, and 13 bases separated the two germline ends. The CDR3 extends over 13 amino acids.

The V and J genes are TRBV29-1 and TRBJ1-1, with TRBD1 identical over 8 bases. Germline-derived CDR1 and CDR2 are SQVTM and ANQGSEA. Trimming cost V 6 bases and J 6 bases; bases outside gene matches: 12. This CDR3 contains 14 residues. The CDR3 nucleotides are TGCAGCGTCGACAGGGGCAGGATTGTCCCTGAAGCTTTCTTT. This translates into CSVDRGRIVPEAFF.

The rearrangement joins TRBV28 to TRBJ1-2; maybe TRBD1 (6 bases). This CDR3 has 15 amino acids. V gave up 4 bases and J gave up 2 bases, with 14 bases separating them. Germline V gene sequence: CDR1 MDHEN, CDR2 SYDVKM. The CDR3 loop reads CASSSFPTGNYGYTF. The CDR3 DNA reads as TGTGCCAGCAGTTCCTTCCCGACAGGAAACTATGGCTACACCTTC.

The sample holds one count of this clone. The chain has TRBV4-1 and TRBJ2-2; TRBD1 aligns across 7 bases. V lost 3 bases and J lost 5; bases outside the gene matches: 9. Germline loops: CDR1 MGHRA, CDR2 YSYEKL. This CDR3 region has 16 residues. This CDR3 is CASSHPGGLGTGELFF. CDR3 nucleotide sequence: TGCGCCAGCAGCCATCCAGGGGGATTGGGGACCGGGGAGCTGTTTTTT.

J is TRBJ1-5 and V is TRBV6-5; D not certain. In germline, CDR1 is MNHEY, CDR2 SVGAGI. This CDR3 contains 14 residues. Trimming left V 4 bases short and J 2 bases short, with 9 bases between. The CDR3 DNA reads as TGTGCCAGCAGTTTGGCGAGGGGCAATCAGCCCCAGCATTTT. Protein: CASSLARGNQPQHF.

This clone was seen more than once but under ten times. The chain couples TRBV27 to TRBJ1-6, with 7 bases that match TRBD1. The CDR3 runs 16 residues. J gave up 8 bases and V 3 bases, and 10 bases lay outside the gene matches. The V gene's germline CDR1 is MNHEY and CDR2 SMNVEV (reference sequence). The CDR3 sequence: CASSLSRTGEHSPLHF. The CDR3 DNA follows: TGTGCCAGCAGTTTGTCGCGGACAGGTGAACATTCACCCCTCCACTTT.

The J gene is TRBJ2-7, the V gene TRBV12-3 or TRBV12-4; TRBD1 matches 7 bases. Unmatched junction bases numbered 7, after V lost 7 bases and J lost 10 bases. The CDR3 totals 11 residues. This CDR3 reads CASTSGQEQYF. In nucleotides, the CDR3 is TGTGCCAGCACTTCTGGACAGGAACAGTACTTC.

DNA of the CDR3: TGTGCCAGCAGCTTAGGCGATGGGACAGGGAGGGACACCGGGGAGCTGTTTTTT. Translated: CASSLGDGTGRDTGELFF. The V gene is TRBV7-2, the J gene TRBJ2-2; TRBD1 matches at 9 bases. The germline V gene has CDR1 SGHTA and CDR2 FQGNSA. The CDR3 consists of 18 residues. Unmatched junction bases numbered 9, after V lost 1 base and J lost 3 bases.

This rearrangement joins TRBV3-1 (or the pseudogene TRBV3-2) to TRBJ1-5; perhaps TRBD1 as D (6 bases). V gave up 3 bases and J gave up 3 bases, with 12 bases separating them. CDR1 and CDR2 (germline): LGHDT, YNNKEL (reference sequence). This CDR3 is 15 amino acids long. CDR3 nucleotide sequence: TGTGCCAGCAGCCATCGGGGGGCCTACAATCAGCCCCAGCATTTT. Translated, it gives CASSHRGAYNQPQHF.

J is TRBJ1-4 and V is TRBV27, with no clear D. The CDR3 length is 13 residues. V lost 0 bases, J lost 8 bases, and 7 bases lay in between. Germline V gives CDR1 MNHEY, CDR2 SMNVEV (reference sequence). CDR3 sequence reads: CASSLSGREKLFF. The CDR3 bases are TGTGCCAGCAGTTTATCAGGGAGGGAAAAACTGTTTTTT.

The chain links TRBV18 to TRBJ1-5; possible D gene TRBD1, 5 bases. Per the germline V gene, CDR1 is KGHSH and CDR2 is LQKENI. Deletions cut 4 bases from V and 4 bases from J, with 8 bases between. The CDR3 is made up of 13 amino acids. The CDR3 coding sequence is TGTGCCAGCTCACAGGGGCCGAATCAGCCCCAGCATTTT. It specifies CASSQGPNQPQHF.

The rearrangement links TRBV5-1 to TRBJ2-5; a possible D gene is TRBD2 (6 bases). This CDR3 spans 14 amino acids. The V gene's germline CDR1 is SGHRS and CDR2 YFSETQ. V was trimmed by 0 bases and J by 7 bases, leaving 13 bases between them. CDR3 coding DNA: TGCGCCAGCAGCTTGGAAGGAGTGGGGGGGACCCAGTACTTC. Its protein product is CASSLEGVGGTQYF.

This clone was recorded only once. The CDR3 bases are TGTGCCAGCAGCGTAGTGGGCAGGGGGAACACAGATACGCAGTATTTT. Translated: CASSVVGRGNTDTQYF. V and J are TRBV9 and TRBJ2-3; 7 positions match TRBD1. With V trimmed by 0 bases and J by 2 bases, 6 bases remained unmatched. There are 16 residues in the CDR3. Germline loops: CDR1 SGDLS, CDR2 YYNGEE.

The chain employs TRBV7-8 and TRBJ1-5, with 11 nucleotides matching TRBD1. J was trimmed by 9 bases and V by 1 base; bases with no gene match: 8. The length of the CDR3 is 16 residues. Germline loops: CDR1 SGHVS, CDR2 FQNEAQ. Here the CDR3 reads CASSLGDRGGMRPQHF. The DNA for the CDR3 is TGTGCCAGCAGCTTAGGGGACAGGGGGGGAATGCGGCCCCAGCATTTT.

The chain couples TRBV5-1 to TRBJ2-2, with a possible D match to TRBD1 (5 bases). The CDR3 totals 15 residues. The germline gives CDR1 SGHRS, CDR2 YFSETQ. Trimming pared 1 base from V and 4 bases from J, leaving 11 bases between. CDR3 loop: CASSLRQGGTGELFF. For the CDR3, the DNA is TGCGCCAGCAGCTTGAGGCAGGGCGGCACCGGGGAGCTGTTTTTT.